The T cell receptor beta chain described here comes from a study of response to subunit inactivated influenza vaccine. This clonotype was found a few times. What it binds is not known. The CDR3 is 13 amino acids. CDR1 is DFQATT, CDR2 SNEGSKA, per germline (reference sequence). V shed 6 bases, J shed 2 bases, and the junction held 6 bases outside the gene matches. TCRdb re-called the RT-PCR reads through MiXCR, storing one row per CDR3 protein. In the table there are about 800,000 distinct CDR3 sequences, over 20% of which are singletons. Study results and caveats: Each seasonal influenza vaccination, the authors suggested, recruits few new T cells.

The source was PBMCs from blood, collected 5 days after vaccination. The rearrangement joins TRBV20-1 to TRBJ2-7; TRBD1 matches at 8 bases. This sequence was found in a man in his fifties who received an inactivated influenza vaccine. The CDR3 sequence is CSALDRDPYEQYF. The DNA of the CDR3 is TGCAGTGCGCTGGACAGGGACCCCTACGAGCAGTACTTC.